Many counts were recorded for the clone carrying this T cell receptor (beta chain). The antigen remains undetermined. J gave up 7 bases and V 6 bases, and 8 bases lay outside the gene matches. This CDR3 is 15 amino acids long. In germline, CDR1 is SNHLY, CDR2 FYNNEI. TCRdb independently ran MiXCR on the reads; one entry per CDR3 protein. The profile shows some 280,000 distinct CDR3 sequences, approximately 15% of them singletons. This specimen comes from a study of T cell repertoires in cytomegalovirus infection. Overall study findings and caveats: What dominated the ex vivo response were HLA-C-restricted CMV-specific TCR beta clonotypes. The cumulative frequency of public TCR beta families distinguished individuals who carried CMV together with the relevant HLA.

V and J are TRBV2 and TRBJ1-6, with TRBD1 identical over 8 bases. The specimen sequenced was PBMCs. This clonotype was obtained from a human donor in good health (CMV status not recorded). Some clones in this sample may be carry-over from other donors' samples. CDR3 amino acids: CASRTGVVTNSPLHF. The CDR3, as DNA: TGTGCCAGCAGGACAGGGGTAGTAACCAATTCACCCCTCCACTTT.